The text below deals with one TCR beta chain. The antigen remains undetermined. This CDR3 comprises 15 residues. The germline V and J ends were trimmed by 5 bases and 3 bases, with 16 bases remaining between them. Germline CDR1 is SGHVS and CDR2 is FQNEAQ. This sample was included in a study of vaccination and CD4 T cells after COVID-19. Sequenced with the Oncomine TCR Beta short-read assay was DNA taken from cultured CD4+ T cells. Extraction of genomic DNA was performed on cultured CD4+ T cells. TCRdb re-called the PCR reads with MiXCR, one entry per CDR3 protein. This repertoire shows about 19,000 distinct CDR3 sequences, about two fifths found once; its top ten account for roughly 15%. As for treatment: approximately 9-day PBMC culture with coronavirus spike peptide pools or control peptides (ViraFEST assay). On days 3 and 7, half the medium was swapped for fresh IL-2-containing medium. Overall study results and limits: Detection of a median around 84% of reactive clones in convalescent patients was confined to the period after vaccination. From a median of roughly 21 to 38, SARS-CoV-2-reactive clonotypes increased, though not significantly.

This TCR came from a human donor with COVID-19. The genes are TRBV7-8 and TRBJ1-2, with D maybe TRBD1 (6 bases). The specimen was cultured CD4+ T cells from blood. The CDR3 DNA sequence: TGTGCCAGCAGCCAAGAACAGGGCGGAGACTATGGCTACACCTTC. It codes for CASSQEQGGDYGYTF.